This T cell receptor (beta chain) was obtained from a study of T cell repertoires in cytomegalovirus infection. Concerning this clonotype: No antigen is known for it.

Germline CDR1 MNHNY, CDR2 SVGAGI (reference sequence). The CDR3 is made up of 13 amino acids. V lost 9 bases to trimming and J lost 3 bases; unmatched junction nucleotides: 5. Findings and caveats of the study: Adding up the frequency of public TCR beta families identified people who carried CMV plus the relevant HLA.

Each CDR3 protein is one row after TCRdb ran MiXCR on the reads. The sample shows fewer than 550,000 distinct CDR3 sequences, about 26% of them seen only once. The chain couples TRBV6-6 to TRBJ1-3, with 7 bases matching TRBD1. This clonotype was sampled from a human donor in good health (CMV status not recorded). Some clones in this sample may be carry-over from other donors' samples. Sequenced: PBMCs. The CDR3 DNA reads TGTGCCAGTACAGCAGGGGGTGGAAACACCATATATTTT. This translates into CASTAGGGNTIYF.